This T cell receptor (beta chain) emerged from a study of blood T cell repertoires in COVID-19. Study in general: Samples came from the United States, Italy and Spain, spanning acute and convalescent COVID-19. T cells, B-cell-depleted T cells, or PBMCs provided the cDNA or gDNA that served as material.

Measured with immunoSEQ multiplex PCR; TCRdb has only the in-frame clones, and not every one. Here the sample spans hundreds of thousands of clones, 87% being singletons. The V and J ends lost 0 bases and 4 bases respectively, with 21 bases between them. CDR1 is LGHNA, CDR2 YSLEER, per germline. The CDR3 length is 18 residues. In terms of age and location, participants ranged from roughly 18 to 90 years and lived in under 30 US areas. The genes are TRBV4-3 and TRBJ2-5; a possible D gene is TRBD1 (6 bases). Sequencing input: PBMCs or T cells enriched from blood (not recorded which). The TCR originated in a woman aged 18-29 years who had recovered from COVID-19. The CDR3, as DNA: TGCGCCAGCAGCCAAGATCAGGGATGGGGGCTAGGAGGAGAGACCCAGTACTTC. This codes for CASSQDQGWGLGGETQYF.